The 21 T cell receptor beta chains presented below share a single source sample, sequenced in a study of blood T cell repertoires in COVID-19. Sequencing was performed with immunoSEQ multiplex PCR; in TCRdb, only in-frame clones are kept and a portion is missing. This table holds about 240,000 clones, 87% found once. The sample comprised peripheral blood. These receptors came from a man in his sixties who had recovered from COVID-19.

The V gene is TRBV30, the J gene TRBJ1-5, with TRBD1 matching 10 bases. The ends lost 5 bases at V and 0 bases at J; junction bases unmatched: 16. The CDR3 totals 19 residues. Per germline, CDR1 GTSNPN and CDR2 SVGIG (reference sequence). CDR3 coding DNA: TGTGCCTGGGCACCCAACCGGGACAGGGGCCGCATTAGCAATCAGCCCCAGCATTTT. Its translation is CAWAPNRDRGRISNQPQHF. The whole variable domain, remainder taken from reference TRBV30 and TRBJ1-5, is SQTIHQWPATLVQPVGSPLSLECTVEGTSNPNLYWYRQAAGRGLQLLFYSVGIGQISSEVPQNLSASRPQDRQFILSSKKLLLSDSGFYLCAWAPNRDRGRISNQPQHFGDGTRLSIL.

This chain uses TRBV4-2 with TRBJ1-5; D not certain. The CDR3 is 14 residues long. The germline gives CDR1 LGHNA, CDR2 YNFKEQ. Deletions cut 0 bases from V and 4 bases from J, with 7 bases between. CDR3 bases: TGTGCCAGCAGCCAAGATTTCCCTAATCAGCCCCAGCATTTT. As protein: CASSQDFPNQPQHF.

This chain links TRBV5-6 with TRBJ2-2, with TRBD1 as a possible D gene (6 bases). V was pared by 4 bases and J by 4 bases, with 17 bases between. Germline lookup yields CDR1 SGHDT and CDR2 YYEEEE. The CDR3 sequence is 16 residues long. CDR3 loop: CASSPRQGRGTGELFF. CDR3 in DNA: TGTGCCAGCAGCCCTAGGCAGGGCAGGGGCACCGGGGAGCTGTTTTTT.

The chain joins TRBV7-8 to TRBJ2-1, with a possible D match to TRBD1 (6 bases). Germline assignment: CDR1 SGHVS and CDR2 FQNEAQ. With 7 bases removed from V and 0 bases from J, the gap between germline ends came to 19 bases. This CDR3 is 17 amino acids long. CDR3 DNA sequence: TGTGCCAGCACCCATAACAGGGTTCTTAGCTCCTACAATGAGCAGTTCTTC. This translates into CASTHNRVLSSYNEQFF.

There are a few counts of this clone. CDR3 nucleotides: TGTGCCAGCAGATTGGACAGGAACGAGCAGTACTTC. Translating gives CASRLDRNEQYF. This chain connects TRBV6-6 to TRBJ2-7; 7 nucleotides agree with TRBD1. Per germline, CDR1 MNHNY and CDR2 SVGAGI (reference sequence). The V segment lost 6 bases and the J segment 5 bases; nucleotides outside the gene matches: 4. There are 12 residues in the CDR3.

The chain employs TRBV4-1 and TRBJ1-3; the D gene is possibly TRBD1 (5 bases). This CDR3 spans 15 amino acids. V lost 4 bases, J lost 0 bases, and 10 bases lay in between. The germline V gene has CDR1 MGHRA and CDR2 YSYEKL. Written as DNA, the CDR3 is TGCGCCAGCAGCCCGGGGGTCCACTCTGGAAACACCATATATTTT. This sequence encodes CASSPGVHSGNTIYF.

The rearrangement joins TRBV19 to TRBJ1-3; D is unresolved. With 6 bases removed from V and 0 bases from J, the gap between germline ends came to 9 bases. Germline CDR1 and CDR2: LNHDA and SQIVND (reference sequence). The CDR3 extends over 14 amino acids. The CDR3 region has the DNA TGTGCCAGTAGCGGGAAAGACTCTGGAAACACCATATATTTT. Its protein is CASSGKDSGNTIYF.

The rearrangement links TRBV12-5 to TRBJ1-1; the match to TRBD1 covers 8 bases. Germline loops: CDR1 LGHNT, CDR2 FRNRAP. V was clipped by 6 bases and J by 3 bases; unmatched bases: 3. The CDR3 sequence is 13 residues long. Written as DNA, the CDR3 is TGTGCTAGTGGGCCGACAGGGGACACTGAAGCTTTCTTT. Its protein is CASGPTGDTEAFF.

This rearrangement joins TRBV18 to TRBJ2-1; no definite D call. V lost 3 bases and J 0 bases, leaving 9 bases between the germline ends. Germline V CDR1 and CDR2: KGHSH, LQKENI. This CDR3 region has 15 residues. The CDR3 bases are TGTGCCAGCTCACCCAGACACAGCTCCTACAATGAGCAGTTCTTC. Translation gives CASSPRHSSYNEQFF.

The gene calls are TRBV7-9 and TRBJ1-1; D perhaps matches TRBD1 (5 bases). Germline V lookup: CDR1 SEHNR, CDR2 FQNEAQ (reference sequence). The CDR3 has 13 residues. Trimming cost V 7 bases and J 3 bases, with 12 bases left between them. The CDR3 region has the DNA TGTGCCAGCACCGGAGGGGAGGACACTGAAGCTTTCTTT. Translating gives CASTGGEDTEAFF.

CDR3 DNA sequence: TGTGCCAGCAGCAAAGGGACTAGCGGGGGATCGAGAACAGATACGCAGTATTTT. Its translation is CASSKGTSGGSRTDTQYF. V usage is TRBV7-9 and J usage is TRBJ2-3; 14 bases fit TRBD2. The CDR3 consists of 18 residues. The V gene end was trimmed by 5 bases and the J gene end by 3 bases; junction bases not matched to a gene: 10. The germline V gene encodes CDR1 SEHNR and CDR2 FQNEAQ (reference sequence).

The chain joins TRBV3-1 (or the pseudogene TRBV3-2) to TRBJ2-2, with 10 bases lining up with TRBD1. There are 16 residues in the CDR3. From germline, CDR1 is LGHDT and CDR2 YNNKEL (reference sequence). J was trimmed by 3 bases and V by 5 bases; bases with no gene match: 6. CDR3 bases: TGTGCCAGCAGCTATGACAGGGGGCTGGACACCGGGGAGCTGTTTTTT. This encodes CASSYDRGLDTGELFF.

CDR3 loop: CAIAKGGEYQETQYF. CDR3 in DNA: TGTGCCATCGCAAAGGGCGGGGAGTACCAAGAGACCCAGTACTTC. The V gene is TRBV10-3, the J gene TRBJ2-5; tentatively, D is TRBD2 (6 bases). Trimming shortened V by 8 bases and J by 0 bases, and 16 bases separated the two germline ends. Germline assignment: CDR1 ENHRY and CDR2 SYGVKD. The CDR3 is 15 amino acids.

This clone has only a few counts. The chain joins TRBV6-6 to TRBJ1-3, with 7 bases matching TRBD1. Germline V gives CDR1 MNHNY, CDR2 SVGAGI (reference sequence). V shed 6 bases and J 4 bases; nucleotides not matched to a gene: 6. The length of the CDR3 is 14 residues. The chain's CDR3 is CASSSGTVGNTIYF. The DNA for the CDR3 is TGTGCCAGCAGCTCCGGGACAGTAGGAAACACCATATATTTT.

The CDR3, as DNA: TGTGCCAGCTCACCACCGTTGGCAGGGAACACTGAAGCTTTCTTT. This sequence encodes CASSPPLAGNTEAFF. The rearrangement uses TRBV18 and TRBJ1-1; D remains unclear. The ends were cut back, 0 bases at V and 1 base at J, with 9 bases in the middle. From germline, CDR1 is KGHSH and CDR2 LQKENI. CDR3 size: 15 residues.

The J gene is TRBJ2-7, the V gene TRBV6-5, with TRBD2 matching over 10 bases. Germline CDR1 MNHEY, CDR2 SVGAGI. The CDR3 has 15 residues. The V and J ends lost 5 bases and 1 base, in that order; junction bases with no gene match: 5. The CDR3 protein is CASSQRGGQSYEQYF. CDR3 in DNA: TGTGCCAGCAGTCAGCGGGGGGGCCAATCCTACGAGCAGTACTTC.

The table lists this clone with a few counts. The rearrangement uses TRBV18 and TRBJ1-1, with D possibly matching TRBD1 (6 bases). The CDR3 sequence is 16 residues long. The V and J ends lost 1 base and 4 bases respectively, with 16 bases between them. Germline lookup yields CDR1 KGHSH and CDR2 LQKENI. The CDR3 loop reads CASSPHAGGRGTEAFF. The CDR3 bases are TGTGCCAGCTCACCACATGCGGGGGGGCGCGGCACTGAAGCTTTCTTT.

The V call is TRBV6-5, the J call TRBJ2-3; D perhaps matches TRBD2 (6 bases). There are 13 residues in the CDR3. Germline CDR1 is MNHEY and CDR2 is SVGAGI. Trimming pared 8 bases from V and 7 bases from J, leaving 16 bases between. The CDR3 loop reads CASAPQEGNTQYF. The CDR3 coding sequence is TGTGCCAGCGCGCCCCAGGAGGGAAATACGCAGTATTTT.

This clone was detected only once. This sequence joins TRBV18 and TRBJ1-5, with D possibly being TRBD1 (5 bases). This CDR3 comprises 16 residues. In germline, CDR1 is KGHSH, CDR2 LQKENI. The germline V and J ends were trimmed by 2 bases and 2 bases, with 13 bases remaining between them. This CDR3 is CASSPNQRGGNQPQHF. DNA for the CDR3: TGTGCCAGCTCACCAAACCAAAGGGGCGGCAATCAGCCCCAGCATTTT.

V is TRBV20-1 and J is TRBJ1-1, with unresolved D. This CDR3 is 12 amino acids long. From germline, CDR1 is DFQATT and CDR2 SNEGSKA (reference sequence). With 3 bases removed from V and 1 base from J, the gap between germline ends came to 6 bases. The CDR3 reads CSASGGNTEAFF. CDR3 DNA: TGCAGTGCTAGTGGAGGGAACACTGAAGCTTTCTTT.

The chain links TRBV7-9 to TRBJ1-1; no reliable D call. Trimming took 2 bases from V and 6 from J, leaving 19 bases between them. In germline, CDR1 is SEHNR, CDR2 FQNEAQ (reference sequence). The CDR3 sequence is 16 residues long. As DNA, the CDR3 is TGTGCCAGCAGCTTATACTCGGCCAGAAGCGGCGCTGAAGCTTTCTTT. Translated, it gives CASSLYSARSGAEAFF.